This TCR beta chain appears in the sequencing data of a study of post-analysis software for immune sequencing data. About the research overall: As for disease course, relapsing-remitting, secondary progressive and progressive-relapsing multiple sclerosis were all included. Overall study results and limits: Samples made in the same batch grouped tightly together by F measure. TRBV segments more frequent in patients than in controls numbered a few and included TRBV5-6, TRBV5-1 and TRBV20-1. When compared against controls, multiple sclerosis patients showed significantly lower normalized Chao1 diversity.

The authors incorporated unique molecular identifiers into the TCR beta cDNA libraries. About 500,000 cDNA molecules were obtained per 1 to 10 million input T cells. TCRdb ran MiXCR on the PCR reads and lists one entry per CDR3 protein. The sample consists of hundreds of thousands of distinct CDR3 sequences, 30% to 45% of them appearing once. The J segment lost 3 bases and the V segment lost 7 bases, leaving 4 bases of the junction unmatched. CDR1 is MNHEY and CDR2 is SMNVEV in the germline V gene (reference sequence). The CDR3 totals 13 residues. Details on this clonotype: The antigen remains undetermined.

The TCR comes from a girl aged 10-17 years with multiple sclerosis. This chain joins TRBV27 and TRBJ2-3; 7 nucleotides match TRBD1. Sequencing was performed on blood. The CDR3 loop is CASTQGLTDTQYF. The CDR3 DNA reads as TGTGCCAGCACACAGGGGTTAACAGATACGCAGTATTTT.